The text below deals with one T cell receptor beta chain. The antigen is unknown. Combining a sample-barcoded 5' primer with a J-beta primer mix, a second PCR ran for 7 to 11 cycles. Each cDNA molecule was tagged by a template-switch adaptor that had 12 random nucleotides. One entry per CDR3 protein results from TCRdb running MiXCR on the 5' RACE reads. The sample shows 700,000 or so distinct CDR3 sequences, 20% to 25% of them seen only once. The sample is drawn from a study of blood T cells in healthy people across ages. Whole-study results and caveats: Bulk PBMC profiling left naive and antigen-experienced comparisons inconclusive. Getting older went along with TCR beta diversity per million T cells dropping roughly linearly.

Investigators took around 10 milliliters of peripheral blood from every donor. Unmatched junction bases numbered 11, after V lost 5 bases and J lost 3 bases. Germline-derived CDR1 and CDR2 are LGHDT and YNNKEL (reference sequence). This CDR3 is built from 17 residues. Input material: blood. This chain links TRBV3-1 with TRBJ2-2; 8 bases map to TRBD1. The source of this sequence is a man between 65 and 79 years old in good health. CDR3: CASSNYRDRRYTGELFF. As DNA, the CDR3 is TGTGCCAGCAGCAACTACCGGGACAGGCGTTACACCGGGGAGCTGTTTTTT.